The next 10 T cell receptor gamma chains were all read from a single sample in a study of Vδ1+ human thymocytes. Antigens of these TCRs are unknown. General observations from the study: In the thymus, TRG and TRD repertoires looked highly polyclonal with Gaussian CDR3 lengths.

Sequences come from RNA converted to cDNA by reverse transcription. CDR3 amplicons came from multiplex PCR with pooled V-gene forward and constant-region reverse primers. TCRdb re-called clones from the multiplex PCR reads using CATT. The table lists around 12,000 gamma-chain clones, around 40% of them singletons. The sequencing input was Vdelta1+ gamma-delta thymocytes from the thymus. Documented subset: FACS-sorted CD3+ TCRalphabeta- TCRVdelta1+ TCRVdelta2- thymocytes. Source of these receptors: a boy younger than two who had congenital heart surgery.

A single count supports this clone. The chain carries TRGV8 and TRGJ1 or TRGJ2. TCRdb carries no J gene annotation; the J gene was assigned here by matching the DNA with germline. In germline, CDR1 is VENAVY, CDR2 YDSYNSRV. With V trimmed by 2 bases and J by 9 bases, 10 bases remained unmatched. This CDR3 has 13 residues. CDR3 sequence (DNA): TGTGCCACCTGGGATACTTCGGGTTGTAAGAAACTCTTT. It yields the protein CATWDTSGCKKLF.

This clone turned up a few times. The chain links TRGV4 to TRGJ1 or TRGJ2. Looked up from germline, CDR1 is EGSTGY and CDR2 is YDSYTSSV. This CDR3 comprises 14 residues. J was trimmed by 11 bases and V by 4 bases; bases with no gene match: 17. In DNA form, the CDR3 reads TGTGCCACCTGGGAATTCCGCCCTAACCTAGAGAAACTCTTT. It is translated as CATWEFRPNLEKLF.

No J gene was assigned, while the V gene was called as TRGV4. The CDR3 contains 9 residues. CDR1 is EGSTGY, CDR2 YDSYTSSV, per germline. The CDR3 region has the DNA TGTGCCCCCCAGCGAGTTATACTCTTT. Its protein product is CAPQRVILF.

In this sample, this clone turned up a few times. The chain links TRGV9 to TRGJP. Germline loops: CDR1 GITISATS, CDR2 ISYDGTV (reference sequence). Unmatched junction bases numbered 3, after V lost 2 bases and J lost 8 bases. There are 15 residues in the CDR3. The CDR3 region has the DNA TGTGCCTTGTGGGAGGATCAGTTGGGCAAAAAAATCAAGGTATTT. Its translation: CALWEDQLGKKIKVF.

This chain connects TRGV4 to TRGJ1 or TRGJ2. The J gene, not given by TCRdb, was assigned here from a germline match of the nucleotide sequence. This CDR3 is built from 15 residues. Germline V CDR1 and CDR2: EGSTGY, YDSYTSSV. Germline trimming cut 0 bases from V and 10 bases from J; bases unmatched to any gene: 15. In DNA form, the CDR3 reads TGTGCCACCTGGGATGGGACGGCGTGGAACCTAAAGAAACTCTTT. Amino acids: CATWDGTAWNLKKLF.

The rearrangement uses TRGV4 and TRGJ1 or TRGJ2. The J gene is not listed in TCRdb, so it was assigned here from a DNA match to germline. The CDR3 contains 14 residues. The V and J ends lost 0 bases and 10 bases, in that order; junction bases with no gene match: 12. Germline CDR1 EGSTGY, CDR2 YDSYTSSV. DNA for the CDR3: TGTGCCACCTGGGATGGGCCGCCTTGGAAAAAGAAACTCTTT. Encoded protein: CATWDGPPWKKKLF.

No V segment was called; the J segment is TRGJ1 or TRGJ2. The CDR3 contains 15 residues. The CDR3 sequence: CATFDGRLSYYKKLF. CDR3 nucleotide sequence: TGTGCCACCTTTGACGGGCGGTTGAGTTATTATAAGAAACTCTTT.

This clone was picked up one time. The rearrangement links TRGV8 to TRGJ1 or TRGJ2. No J segment appears in TCRdb, so it was assigned here by matching the sequence to germline. The length of the CDR3 is 16 residues. Germline assignment: CDR1 VENAVY and CDR2 YDSYNSRV. V was clipped by 1 base and J by 7 bases; unmatched bases: 16. CDR3 in amino acids: CATWDSEWSREYKKLF. CDR3 nucleotides: TGTGCCACCTGGGATAGCGAATGGTCGCGTGAGTATAAGAAACTCTTT.

A word on this clone: Other DNA sequences from this sample encode an identical CDR3 as well. The gene calls are TRGV4 and TRGJ1 or TRGJ2. The CDR3 contains 12 residues. V shed 5 bases, J shed 0 bases, and the junction held 1 base outside the gene matches. Germline CDR1 and CDR2: EGSTGY and YDSYTSSV. CDR3 region: CATWVNYYKKLF. The DNA for the CDR3 is TGTGCCACCTGGGTGAATTATTATAAGAAACTCTTT.

The rearrangement joins TRGV9 to TRGJ1 or TRGJ2. The germline V gene has CDR1 GITISATS and CDR2 ISYDGTV (reference sequence). V was clipped by 0 bases and J by 9 bases; unmatched bases: 8. The CDR3 extends over 13 amino acids. For the CDR3, the DNA is TGTGCCTTGTGGGAGGTGCTTGCTTCTAAGAAACTCTTT. Its protein product is CALWEVLASKKLF.